These 25 T cell receptor beta chains were all obtained from the same sample, sequenced in a study of T cell repertoires in cytomegalovirus infection. TCRdb called the reads again in MiXCR, with one record for every CDR3 protein. The sample holds about 34,000 distinct CDR3 sequences, about 54% seen once. These receptors are not linked to any known antigen. Material: CD8+ T cells from cultured PBMCs, obtained from culture after CMV antigen stimulation. Source of these receptors: a human donor in good health (CMV status not recorded). Some clones in this sample may be carry-over from other donors' samples.

The chain has TRBV7-3 and TRBJ2-2; 7 bases align to TRBD1. Trimming removed 5 bases from V and 4 bases from J; junction bases left unmatched: 10. The CDR3 is made up of 16 amino acids. Germline CDR1 is SGHTA and CDR2 is FQGTGA. In DNA, the CDR3 is TGTGCCAGCAGCCGACCGAGGGGGCGCGGCACCGGGGAGCTGTTTTTT. Its protein is CASSRPRGRGTGELFF.

The V and J genes are TRBV27 and TRBJ2-7; D possibly corresponds to TRBD2 (5 bases). Germline CDR1 MNHEY, CDR2 SMNVEV (reference sequence). CDR3 length: 16 amino acids. Trimming shortened V by 6 bases and J by 0 bases, and 18 bases separated the two germline ends. In nucleotides, the CDR3 is TGTGCCAGCAGCCCATTGTTCGGGATAGACTCCTACGAGCAGTACTTC. This encodes CASSPLFGIDSYEQYF.

The CDR3 reads CASSHARGTGGPYEQYF. The CDR3 DNA reads TGTGCCAGCAGCCACGCACGGGGGACCGGTGGCCCCTACGAGCAGTACTTC. This chain connects TRBV4-2 to TRBJ2-7; a weak D match, TRBD2 (6 bases). This CDR3 has 17 residues. Looked up from germline, CDR1 is LGHNA and CDR2 is YNFKEQ. V dropped 3 bases and J dropped 2 bases, with 20 bases sitting between them.

V and J are TRBV11-2 and TRBJ1-2, with D uncertain. CDR1 and CDR2 (germline): SGHAT, FQNNGV. This CDR3 has 11 residues. V was trimmed by 1 base and J by 8 bases, leaving 5 bases between them. The CDR3 loop is CASSLVRGYTF. DNA for the CDR3: TGTGCCAGCAGCTTAGTCAGAGGCTACACCTTC. The full variable domain, in which reference TRBV11-2 and TRBJ1-2 provide the parts outside the CDR3, is EAGVAQSPRYKIIEKRQSVAFWCNPISGHATLYWYQQILGQGPKLLIQFQNNGVVDDSQLPKDRFSAERLKGVDSTLKIQPAKLEDSAVYLCASSLVRGYTFGSGTRLTVV.

V usage is TRBV4-1 and J usage is TRBJ2-7; the D gene is possibly TRBD2 (6 bases). Germline V gene data show CDR1 as MGHRA and CDR2 as YSYEKL. The CDR3 runs to 15 residues. Trimming removed 1 base from V and 4 bases from J, with 14 bases in between. Here the CDR3 reads CASSQVRGTQYEQYF. The CDR3 nucleotides read TGCGCCAGCAGCCAAGTTCGGGGGACTCAATACGAGCAGTACTTC.

This chain connects TRBV7-9 to TRBJ1-5; D is unclear. Between the trimmed V and J ends, which lost 6 bases and 7 bases, there was a span of 13 bases. Germline V CDR1 and CDR2: SEHNR, FQNEAQ (reference sequence). This CDR3 is 13 amino acids long. The CDR3 sequence is CASSLGYEQPQHF. CDR3 nucleotides: TGTGCCAGCAGTCTAGGGTACGAACAGCCCCAGCATTTT.

V gene TRBV6-6 combines with J gene TRBJ2-3; maybe TRBD2 (7 bases). The V gene's germline CDR1 is MNHNY and CDR2 SVGAGI (reference sequence). CDR3 length: 16 residues. Deletions cut 5 bases from V and 9 bases from J, with 24 bases between. CDR3: CASSVGGRGPQGTQYF. DNA for the CDR3: TGTGCCAGCAGTGTCGGGGGGCGGGGGCCTCAGGGGACGCAGTATTTT.

The V call is TRBV12-3 or TRBV12-4, the J call TRBJ2-1; TRBD2 aligns across 15 bases. The ends lost 6 bases at V and 4 bases at J; junction bases unmatched: 7. This CDR3 spans 17 amino acids. CDR3 loop: CASSPGLAGGQYNEQFF. CDR3 in DNA: TGTGCCAGCAGCCCAGGACTAGCGGGGGGGCAGTACAATGAGCAGTTCTTC.

This clonotype was observed a few times. V usage is TRBV4-1 and J usage is TRBJ2-5, with TRBD2 matching 10 bases. This CDR3 is built from 15 residues. V trimming: 2 bases; J trimming: 5 bases; junction bases outside the gene matches: 5. The germline CDR1 and CDR2 sequences are MGHRA and YSYEKL. Here the CDR3 DNA reads TGCGCCAGCAGCCAACCTCAGACTAGCGGGGAGACCCAGTACTTC. This encodes CASSQPQTSGETQYF.

The chain employs TRBV4-1 and TRBJ1-3; D possibly corresponds to TRBD1 (5 bases). Trimming shortened V by 2 bases and J by 2 bases, and 7 bases separated the two germline ends. CDR1 and CDR2 (germline): MGHRA, YSYEKL. The CDR3 consists of 14 residues. CDR3 protein: CASSQRDPGNTIYF. Written as DNA, the CDR3 is TGCGCCAGCAGCCAAAGGGACCCTGGAAACACCATATATTTT.

The chain employs TRBV28 and TRBJ2-1; D not certain. Germline V gene data show CDR1 as MDHEN and CDR2 as SYDVKM. The CDR3 spans 11 residues. V was pared by 6 bases and J by 6 bases, with 6 bases between. This CDR3 is CASSVSNEQFF. The CDR3 coding sequence is TGTGCCAGCAGCGTGTCCAATGAGCAGTTCTTC.

V and J are TRBV9 and TRBJ2-5, with 11 bases that match TRBD2. In germline, CDR1 is SGDLS, CDR2 YYNGEE. J lost 4 bases, V lost 4 bases, and 6 bases had no gene match. This CDR3 region has 15 residues. The CDR3 here is CASSISGRAAETQYF. DNA for the CDR3: TGTGCCAGCAGCATTAGCGGGAGGGCCGCAGAGACCCAGTACTTC.

This clonotype turned up a few times. The chain is built from TRBV19 and TRBJ2-3; 9 nucleotides line up with TRBD2. The CDR3 consists of 18 residues. J was trimmed by 0 bases and V by 4 bases; bases with no gene match: 11. CDR1 is LNHDA, CDR2 SQIVND, per germline (reference sequence). In DNA form, the CDR3 reads TGTGCCAGTAGTAGCCTGGCGGGAGGGCCGGCGAGCACAGATACGCAGTATTTT. Protein product: CASSSLAGGPASTDTQYF.

This clonotype was picked up one time. The chain is built from TRBV20-1 and TRBJ2-1, with a possible D match to TRBD2 (7 bases). The CDR3 covers 17 residues. Germline V lookup: CDR1 DFQATT, CDR2 SNEGSKA (reference sequence). With 1 base removed from V and 5 bases from J, the gap between germline ends came to 21 bases. The CDR3 DNA sequence: TGCAGTGCTAGAGGACGGGGGGCCTCAGGTAGCGACAATGAGCAGTTCTTC. Its translation is CSARGRGASGSDNEQFF.

The chain recombines TRBV7-3 with TRBJ2-1; 13 bases are a match to TRBD2. The CDR3 totals 19 residues. The J segment lost 0 bases and the V segment lost 4 bases, leaving 9 bases of the junction unmatched. Germline V gene data show CDR1 as SGHTA and CDR2 as FQGTGA. The CDR3 protein is CASSSGLAGEQSSYNEQFF. CDR3 nucleotides: TGTGCCAGCAGCTCAGGACTAGCGGGGGAACAGAGCTCCTACAATGAGCAGTTCTTC.

Written as DNA, the CDR3 is TGTGCCAGCAGTTTCCTCGACCCCCACGCCATATATTTT. Protein sequence: CASSFLDPHAIYF. V gene TRBV28 combines with J gene TRBJ1-3, with D unresolved. Per the germline V gene, CDR1 is MDHEN and CDR2 is SYDVKM. The V gene lost 3 bases and the J gene lost 11 bases, with 14 bases spanning the gap. CDR3 length: 13 residues.

This sequence joins TRBV25-1 and TRBJ1-2, with D maybe TRBD1 (6 bases). V lost 8 bases and J lost 2, with 12 bases in between. The length of the CDR3 is 13 residues. In germline, CDR1 is MGHDK, CDR2 SYGVNS. The CDR3, as DNA: TGTGCCAGCTCCACCGGACAGAACTATGGCTACACCTTC. Amino acid sequence: CASSTGQNYGYTF.

V is TRBV7-8 and J is TRBJ1-1, with no clear D. Trimming took 1 base from V and 0 from J, leaving 9 bases between them. The CDR3 spans 15 residues. Germline assignment: CDR1 SGHVS and CDR2 FQNEAQ. Written as DNA, the CDR3 is TGTGCCAGCAGCTTAGAGGGCGGACTGAACACTGAAGCTTTCTTT. Protein sequence: CASSLEGGLNTEAFF.

Regarding this clonotype: Sequence at one end of the junction differs from germline and may be a read error. The chain couples TRBV5-3 to TRBJ2-3, with 7 bases lining up with TRBD2. TRBV5-3 is treated as an ORF (open reading frame) with a function not yet certain. The CDR3 totals 16 residues. CDR3 nucleotides: TGTGCCAGCAGCTCGTTCCTAGCGGTCGGGGGAGATACGCAGTATTTT. Translation gives CASSSFLAVGGDTQYF.

A note on this clonotype: A junction boundary mismatches the germline segment, possibly from a read error. The V call is TRBV28, the J call TRBJ1-5; D is uncertain. The CDR3 totals 11 residues. Germline V gene lookup returns CDR1 MDHEN and CDR2 SYDVKM. This CDR3 is CASSLDLSYWF. The CDR3 DNA reads as TGTGCCAGCAGTTTAGATCTGTCGTATTGGTTT.

This clonotype was counted once. The chain joins TRBV5-1 to TRBJ2-5; TRBD2 matches 10 bases. V shed 0 bases, J shed 2 bases, and the junction held 7 bases outside the gene matches. The CDR3 is 17 residues long. Germline CDR1 reads SGHRS; CDR2 reads YFSETQ. The CDR3 DNA sequence: TGCGCCAGCAGCTTGGGGGGACTAGCGCGACTACAAGAGACCCAGTACTTC. It codes for CASSLGGLARLQETQYF.

This clonotype has more than one count but fewer than ten. This rearrangement joins TRBV7-8 to TRBJ1-1; no reliable D call. The V end lost 2 bases, the J end lost 0 bases, and 10 bases lay between the germline ends. The CDR3 is 15 residues long. CDR1 and CDR2 from the germline V gene are SGHVS and FQNEAQ. CDR3 DNA: TGTGCCAGCAGCTTACCGGCGGAGATGAACACTGAAGCTTTCTTT. Translated: CASSLPAEMNTEAFF. Using reference TRBV7-8 and TRBJ1-1 for the parts outside the CDR3, the full variable domain is GAGVSQSPRYKVAKRGQDVALRCDPISGHVSLFWYQQALGQGPEFLTYFQNEAQLDKSGLPSDRFFAERPEGSVSTLKIQRTQQEDSAVYLCASSLPAEMNTEAFFGQGTRLTVV.

J is TRBJ2-7 and V is TRBV12-3 or TRBV12-4, with D maybe TRBD2 (6 bases). The V end lost 2 bases, the J end lost 4 bases, and 9 bases lay between the germline ends. There are 13 residues in the CDR3. The CDR3 nucleotides are TGTGCCAGCAGTTTATGGCTAGCGTACGAGCAGTACTTC. Translation gives CASSLWLAYEQYF.

The gene calls are TRBV20-1 and TRBJ2-3; 8 bases fit TRBD2. The V and J ends lost 1 base and 1 base, in that order; junction bases with no gene match: 4. Per germline, CDR1 DFQATT and CDR2 SNEGSKA (reference sequence). The CDR3 extends over 15 amino acids. The CDR3 loop reads CSARVKTSGTDTQYF. The CDR3 DNA sequence: TGCAGTGCTAGAGTGAAGACTAGCGGCACAGATACGCAGTATTTT.

This clonotype was detected a few times. The chain has TRBV29-1 and TRBJ2-3; 14 bases are shared with TRBD2. The CDR3 has 15 residues. CDR1 is SQVTM and CDR2 is ANQGSEA in the germline V gene. The V segment lost 4 bases and the J segment 0 bases; nucleotides outside the gene matches: 0. The CDR3 DNA reads as TGCAGCGTTGGGACTAGCGGGGGGAGCACAGATACGCAGTATTTT. Encoded protein: CSVGTSGGSTDTQYF.